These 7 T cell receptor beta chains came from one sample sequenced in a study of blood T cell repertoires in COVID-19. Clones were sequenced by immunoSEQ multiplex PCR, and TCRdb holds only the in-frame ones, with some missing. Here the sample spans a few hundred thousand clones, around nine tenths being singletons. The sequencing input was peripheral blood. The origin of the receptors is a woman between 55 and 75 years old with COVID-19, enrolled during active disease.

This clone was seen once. CDR3 DNA: TGCGCCAGCAGCCAAGCGCCAAGGGGCTCCTATAATTCACCCCTCCACTTT. Protein product: CASSQAPRGSYNSPLHF. The chain couples TRBV4-1 to TRBJ1-6; D possibly corresponds to TRBD1 (5 bases). Germline loops: CDR1 MGHRA, CDR2 YSYEKL. The CDR3 has 17 residues. Trimming left V 1 base short and J 0 bases short, with 10 bases between.

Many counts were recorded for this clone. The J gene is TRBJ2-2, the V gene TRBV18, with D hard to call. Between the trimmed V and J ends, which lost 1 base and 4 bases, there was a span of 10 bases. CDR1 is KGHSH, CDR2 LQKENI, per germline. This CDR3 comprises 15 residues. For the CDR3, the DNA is TGTGCCAGCTCACCACAGGAGCTCCCCACCGGGGAGCTGTTTTTT. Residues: CASSPQELPTGELFF.

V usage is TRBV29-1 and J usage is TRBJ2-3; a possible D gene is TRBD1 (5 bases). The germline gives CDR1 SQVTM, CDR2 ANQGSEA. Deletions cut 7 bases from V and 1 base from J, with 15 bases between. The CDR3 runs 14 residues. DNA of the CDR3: TGCAGCGCCCAAACAGGTCGAGGCACAGATACGCAGTATTTT. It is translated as CSAQTGRGTDTQYF.

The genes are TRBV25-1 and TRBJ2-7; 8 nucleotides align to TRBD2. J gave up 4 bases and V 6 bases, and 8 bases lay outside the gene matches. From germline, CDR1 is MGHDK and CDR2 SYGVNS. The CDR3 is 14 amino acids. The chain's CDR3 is CASSALAGGYEQYF. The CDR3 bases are TGTGCCAGCAGCGCCCTCGCGGGGGGTTACGAGCAGTACTTC.

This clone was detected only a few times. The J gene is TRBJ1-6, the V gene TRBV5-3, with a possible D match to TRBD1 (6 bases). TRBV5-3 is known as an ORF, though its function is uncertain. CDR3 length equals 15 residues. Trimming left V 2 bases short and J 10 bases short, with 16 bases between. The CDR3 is CARSLTDSVGSPLHF. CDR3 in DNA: TGTGCCAGAAGCTTAACGGACAGCGTTGGGTCACCCCTCCACTTT.

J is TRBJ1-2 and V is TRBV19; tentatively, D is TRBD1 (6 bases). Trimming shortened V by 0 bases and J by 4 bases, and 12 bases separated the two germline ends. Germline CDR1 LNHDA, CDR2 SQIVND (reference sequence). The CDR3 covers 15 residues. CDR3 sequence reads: CASSIEAGEGYGYTF. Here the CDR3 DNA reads TGTGCCAGTAGTATAGAGGCAGGGGAAGGCTATGGCTACACCTTC.

CDR3 protein: CASSLVGRDRNSPLHF. The DNA for the CDR3 is TGTGCCAGCAGCTTGGTGGGCCGCGACCGGAATTCACCCCTCCACTTT. V gene TRBV5-6 combines with J gene TRBJ1-6; D unclear. CDR3 length equals 16 residues. Germline loops: CDR1 SGHDT, CDR2 YYEEEE. Trimming shortened V by 0 bases and J by 7 bases, and 14 bases separated the two germline ends.